This record covers a single TCR beta chain. The antigen it binds to is not known. Base quality data are lacking; no much larger clone is found one base away. This record comes from a study of blood T cell repertoires in COVID-19 (dated by TCRdb to 2018 to 2020). Background on the whole study: Samples covering the acute and convalescent phases of COVID-19 were provided by collaborators in the United States, Italy and Spain. The prospective study material was composed of cDNA or gDNA derived from T cells, B-cell-depleted T cells, or PBMCs. Nearly every sample came with metadata listing a de-identified subject ID, COVID-19 status, age in years and sex. The samples were drawn from two sources: the first 160 participants of the ongoing ImmuneRACE study, and some 1,300 subjects contributed by 6 global collaborators. The repertoires were made available in a free public database intended to serve as a resource for research on the immune response to SARS-CoV-2. Where available, HLA class I and class II types were taken from metadata supplied by the sample provider and were not determined by assay-based typing. The dataset comprised deeply sampled blood TCRbeta repertoires from subjects exposed to, actively infected with, or recovered from COVID-19.

What the research found in general, with its limitations: Clinical and demographic metadata were provided uncurated, with the amount varying by source and participant.

TCRbeta CDR3 regions were amplified from genomic DNA using the immunoSEQ Assay, a bias-controlled multiplex PCR. On the authors' methods: The number of nucleated cells in each sample was estimated by amplification of reference gene primers within the assay. Sequence reads were collapsed and filtered to measure the absolute abundance of every unique TCRbeta CDR3 rearrangement. For each sample, productive Simpson clonality was calculated as the square root of Simpson's diversity index over productive rearrangements. As stored in TCRdb, this immuneACCESS dataset retains in-frame rearrangements with V and J assigned. A fraction of the clones does not appear; measured against another copy, unresolved V genes explain less than half of the discrepancy, and the remainder lacks a known reason. For V, J and clone size, that table is used; D and trimming come from the DNA. This sample holds about 230,000 clones; roughly 85% were observed only once. The ten largest clonotypes hold 2.6% of the sample.

Collaborating institutions collected whole blood in K2EDTA tubes following their own protocols. For TCRbeta analysis, collaborators shipped samples in one of three forms: frozen whole blood, isolated PBMCs, or DNA extracted from either of those sample types. The V and J ends are trimmed by 2 bases and 3 bases, leaving 14 bases between them. CDR1 is given as MGHRA and CDR2 as YSYEKL, both from the germline V gene. CDR3 length: 15 amino acids, cysteine to phenylalanine. Kept here is only the CDR3 DNA, which spans 45 bases and is read in frame from base 1. Sequenced input: peripheral blood. The sequence was obtained from a woman aged 70-85 years with active or convalescent COVID-19. This receptor chain uses TRBV4-1 and TRBJ2-7, and perhaps TRBD2 as D gene, on 5 matching bases. CDR3 protein: CASSQPGDWDYEQYF. The DNA is TGCGCCAGCAGCCAACCCGGGGATTGGGACTACGAGCAGTACTTC.